This entry concerns a single TCR beta chain. These data come from a study of T cells expressing NK-cell markers. The overall study: Seven of the eight sequenced donors were HCMV-seropositive; one was seronegative.

TCRdb reprocessed the 5' RACE reads, keeping one entry per CDR3 protein, no DNA. This sample contains about 460,000 distinct CDR3 sequences. Germline assignment: CDR1 SQVTM and CDR2 ANQGSEA. The length of the CDR3 is 15 residues. The genes are TRBV29-1 and TRBJ2-3; TCRdb proposes TRBD1, but this gene call is untestable without DNA. The sample taken for sequencing was blood T cells: a sorted CD56 or NKG2C T cell subset, CD4+ or CD8+ T cells, or bulk PBMC T cells (not recorded which). The clonotype comes from a woman in her 50s in good health. This CDR3 is CSVRQFVLSTDTQYF.